This TCR beta chain was recovered during a study of OX40 agonist ivuxolimab in advanced cancers. The CDR3 has 16 residues. Germline CDR1 is MDHEN and CDR2 is SYDVKM. Trimming cost V 5 bases and J 1 base; bases outside gene matches: 8. The repertoire was sequenced with immunoSEQ multiplex PCR; TCRdb's copy has only in-frame clones and lacks some. The sample comprises about 120,000 clones, around 95% of which are singletons, and roughly 0.15% rests with the top ten. The sequencing here drew on CD4+ or CD8+ T cells sorted from blood, taken in a trial of the OX40 agonist ivuxolimab. The source of this sequence is an adult with an advanced solid tumor such as melanoma, head and neck, liver or kidney cancer. J is TRBJ2-7 and V is TRBV28, with TRBD1 matching 10 bases. CDR3 in DNA: TGTGCCAGCAGTCGACTGTGGGACAGGGGTTCCTACGAGCAGTACTTC. Protein product: CASSRLWDRGSYEQYF.